This record looks at one TCR beta chain sequence and its context. Which antigen it targets is not known. No per-base quality is available; no much larger clone lies one base away. This record comes from a study of draining lymph node invasion in breast cancer (TCRdb year 2020). Regarding the research as a whole: Metastasis in lymph nodes was diagnosed using histology and cytokeratin immunohistochemistry and was confirmed with EpCAM/CD45 flow cytometry. Lymph nodes from roughly 5 patients were covered by the separate targeted TCR sequencing, and for three of those patients the primary tumors were sequenced as well. From each patient, matched non-invaded and tumor-invaded tumor-draining lymph nodes and the primary tumor were collected, and both Treg and Tconv subsets were profiled. A separate targeted assay used bulk TCR-beta CDR3 sequencing to compare sorted memory regulatory T cells with memory conventional CD4 T cells across breast cancer tissues. What the research found in general, with its limitations: In the targeted TCR-seq data, Tregs appeared to be more clonally expanded than Tconvs in all tissues, and lower diversity was found for both subsets in tumor than in lymph nodes. Some of the top 100 tumor clones were detected in invaded and non-invaded nodes, suggesting recirculation between tumor and draining nodes. Roughly 12-25% of Treg TCRs were shared with Tconvs per tissue, interpreted as suggesting peripheral Treg induction. Whether Treg conversion occurred in a given organ or whether converted Tregs recirculated between nodes and tumor could not be resolved from the data. The tumor top-100 clone tracking analysis could be carried out in only two patients. TCRs shared between the Treg and Tconv subsets were viewed as suggestive of, but not proof of, a common clonal origin.

The method behind the library was bulk RNA-seq. Sequenced on an Illumina HiSeq 2500. In the authors' own workflow: For the separate targeted TCR-seq dataset, CDR3 sequences were extracted and quantified from raw reads using MiXCR version 2.1.5 with default parameters. In the separate targeted TCR-seq dataset, TCR-beta clones were defined by the combination of V gene, J gene and CDR3 sequence. In the separate targeted TCR-seq dataset, clones with fewer than three counts were removed, then only the 90% most strongly expressed clones per sample were retained. In the separate targeted TCR-seq dataset, Treg-Tconv overlap was computed as shared clones divided by total Treg clones per tissue, times 100. TCRdb trimmed public reads at Q25 via fastp, called clones via MiXCR and kept in-frame beta chains. Each entry merges the rows of one CDR3 protein and shows their most common DNA and genes. The V and J calls shown here were made by TCRdb, not taken from the authors' results. The sample table records 3,000 to 4,000 distinct CDR3 sequences; less than 65% of these occur just once. The ten largest clones add up to roughly 3.1% of the sample.

Taken from the germline V gene, the CDR1 and CDR2 loops are SGHTA and FQGNSA. V gives up 3 bases and J gives up 7 bases, and the segment between their germline ends measures 1 base. The CDR3, cysteine through phenylalanine, is 11 amino acids long. Here the CDR3 DNA is all that survives: 33 bases in frame from base 1. Memory regulatory T cells were isolated by sorting for CD4+ CD45RA- CD25high cells. Whether a tumor-draining lymph node counted as invaded or non-invaded depended on the presence or absence of metastatic tumor cells. Before staining and sorting, a Miltenyi Pan T Cell isolation kit was used to pre-enrich the T cells. Immunohistochemistry for estrogen receptor, progesterone receptor, HER2 and Ki-67 was used to characterize the primary tumors. Within a few hours after surgery, fresh surgical tissue was processed by cutting the tissue into small fragments. Tissue fragments were enzymatically digested with Liberase TL plus DNase for roughly 20 minutes and were then filtered through a 40-micrometer strainer. After DAPI live/dead staining, cells were sorted on a BD FACS Aria II at roughly 96-99% purity. The sorted cells were lysed in TCL buffer, and a Norgen Single Cell RNA purification kit, including DNase treatment, was used to purify the RNA.

The chain employs TRBV7-2 and TRBJ1-6; no D gene call is confident. Sequenced sample: sorted memory Tregs from a lymph node. The cell subset or site label, as the study defines it: CD45RA-negative sorted CD4+ T cells (memory Tconv or effector/memory Treg). The receptor's source is a female donor with luminal breast cancer. CDR3 sequence: CASSFNSPLHF. The sequence in DNA is TGTGCCAGCAGCTTCAATTCACCCCTCCACTTT.